This is a list of T cell receptor beta chains from one sample in a study of T cell responses to AZD1222 COVID-19 vaccine. The data were produced by immunoSEQ multiplex PCR, yet TCRdb's version contains in-frame clones alone and is incomplete. In the table there are 120,000 or so clones, less than 90% of which are singletons. The sample consisted of peripheral blood, taken on day 0 of AZD1222 vaccination. These TCRs come from an adult in good health. CDR3s include the opening cysteine and the closing phenylalanine or tryptophan. A D gene is named only where the DNA matches it firmly.

V gene: TRBV9
J gene: TRBJ1-6
D gene: TRBD1
CDR3 protein: CASSVRDRGDSPLHF

V gene: TRBV18
J gene: TRBJ2-2
D gene: TRBD1
CDR3 protein: CASSLRTGTGELFF

V gene: TRBV19
J gene: TRBJ1-5
D gene: NA
CDR3 protein: CASSIDQGRQPQHF

V gene: TRBV5-6
J gene: TRBJ2-3
D gene: TRBD2
CDR3 protein: CASSLNLAGADTQYF

V gene: TRBV10-3
J gene: TRBJ2-7
D gene: TRBD1
CDR3 protein: CAISWDRDYEQYF

V gene: TRBV7-2
J gene: TRBJ2-1
D gene: TRBD2
CDR3 protein: CASSLTPGLNYNEQFF

V gene: TRBV6-5
J gene: TRBJ2-7
D gene: NA
CDR3 protein: CASSYRTGGYEQYF

V gene: TRBV13
J gene: TRBJ1-4
D gene: NA
CDR3 protein: CASSLGGAGEKLFF

V gene: TRBV19
J gene: TRBJ1-5
D gene: TRBD1
CDR3 protein: CASRDRGWGQPQHF

V gene: TRBV7-9
J gene: TRBJ2-7
D gene: NA
CDR3 protein: CASSLDLGGYEQYF

V gene: TRBV10-3
J gene: TRBJ2-7
D gene: NA
CDR3 protein: CAISERTASSYEQYF

V gene: TRBV7-3
J gene: TRBJ2-7
D gene: TRBD2
CDR3 protein: CASSLIRLAGVEQYF

V gene: TRBV6-5
J gene: TRBJ1-5
D gene: NA
CDR3 protein: CASSYSVGQPQHF

V gene: TRBV29-1
J gene: TRBJ2-5
D gene: NA
CDR3 protein: CSVEDLPETQYF

V gene: TRBV2
J gene: TRBJ1-4
D gene: NA
CDR3 protein: CASSEGGTNEKLFF

V gene: TRBV11-1
J gene: TRBJ2-1
D gene: NA
CDR3 protein: CASSPGTKGDVEQFF

V gene: TRBV12-3/TRBV12-4
J gene: TRBJ2-3
D gene: NA
CDR3 protein: CASSGDDTQYF

V gene: TRBV9
J gene: TRBJ2-1
D gene: NA
CDR3 protein: CASSVGQGSGDYNEQFF

V gene: TRBV7-6
J gene: TRBJ1-2
D gene: TRBD1
CDR3 protein: CASSPGTAYGYTF

V gene: TRBV1
J gene: TRBJ1-1
D gene: NA
CDR3 protein: CTSSFQGDQSNTEAFF

V gene: TRBV24-1
J gene: TRBJ2-3
D gene: TRBD2
CDR3 protein: CATSGPGLAGGRSTDTQYF

V gene: TRBV12-3/TRBV12-4
J gene: TRBJ2-7
D gene: NA
CDR3 protein: CASSLASEQYF

V gene: TRBV6-2/TRBV6-3
J gene: TRBJ1-3
D gene: NA
CDR3 protein: CASSFGTGNTIYF

V gene: TRBV5-5
J gene: TRBJ1-5
D gene: NA
CDR3 protein: CASSFRLGDGYQPQHF

V gene: TRBV11-2
J gene: TRBJ1-2
D gene: TRBD1
CDR3 protein: CASSSGQGRNYGYTF

V gene: TRBV30
J gene: TRBJ2-3
D gene: NA
CDR3 protein: CAWNEQGPDTQYF

V gene: TRBV4-2
J gene: TRBJ2-7
D gene: NA
CDR3 protein: CASSQDAVSYEQYF

V gene: TRBV28
J gene: TRBJ2-7
D gene: TRBD1
CDR3 protein: CASSLGTGVGYEQYF

V gene: TRBV3-1/TRBV3-2
J gene: TRBJ2-1
D gene: NA
CDR3 protein: CASSQGEKQFF

V gene: TRBV7-8
J gene: TRBJ2-7
D gene: NA
CDR3 protein: CASSITRISYEQYF

V gene: TRBV6-2/TRBV6-3
J gene: TRBJ1-5
D gene: TRBD1
CDR3 protein: CASSDRVRQHF

V gene: TRBV18
J gene: TRBJ2-7
D gene: TRBD1
CDR3 protein: CASSPTGDEQYF

V gene: TRBV19
J gene: TRBJ2-1
D gene: TRBD1
CDR3 protein: CASRQGVYNEQFF

V gene: TRBV9
J gene: TRBJ1-2
D gene: NA
CDR3 protein: CASSVEGGHSYTF

V gene: TRBV6-5
J gene: TRBJ2-1
D gene: TRBD1
CDR3 protein: CASSYSGGQGWNEQFF

V gene: TRBV5-1
J gene: TRBJ2-3
D gene: NA
CDR3 protein: CASRLTTGQYTDTQYF

V gene: TRBV9
J gene: TRBJ1-1
D gene: NA
CDR3 protein: CASSVGWGQNTEAFF

V gene: TRBV5-4
J gene: TRBJ1-1
D gene: TRBD1
CDR3 protein: CASSFGTDNLNTEAFF

V gene: TRBV28
J gene: TRBJ2-7
D gene: TRBD1
CDR3 protein: CASRHRGTGDSYEQYF

V gene: TRBV18
J gene: TRBJ1-4
D gene: TRBD1
CDR3 protein: CASSRDSEKLFF

V gene: TRBV30
J gene: TRBJ2-2
D gene: NA
CDR3 protein: CASRGRAGELFF

V gene: TRBV5-6
J gene: TRBJ2-1
D gene: NA
CDR3 protein: CASSFMIRGSEQFF

V gene: TRBV10-3
J gene: TRBJ2-2
D gene: NA
CDR3 protein: CAISDLGLNTGELFF